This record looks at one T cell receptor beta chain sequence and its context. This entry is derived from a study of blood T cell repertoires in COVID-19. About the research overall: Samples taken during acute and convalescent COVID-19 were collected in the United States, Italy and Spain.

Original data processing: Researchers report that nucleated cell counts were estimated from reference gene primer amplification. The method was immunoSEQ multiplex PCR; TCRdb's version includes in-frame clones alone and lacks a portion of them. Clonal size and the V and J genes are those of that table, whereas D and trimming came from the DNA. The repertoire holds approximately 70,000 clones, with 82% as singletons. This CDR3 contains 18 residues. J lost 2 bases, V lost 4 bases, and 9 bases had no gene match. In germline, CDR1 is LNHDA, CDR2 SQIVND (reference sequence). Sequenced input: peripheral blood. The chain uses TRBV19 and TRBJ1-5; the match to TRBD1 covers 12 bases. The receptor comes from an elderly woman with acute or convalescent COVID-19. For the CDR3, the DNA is TGTGCCAGTAGTACCGGGACAGGGGGCGCTTATCGCAATCAGCCCCAGCATTTT. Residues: CASSTGTGGAYRNQPQHF. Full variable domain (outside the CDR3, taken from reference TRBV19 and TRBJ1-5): DGGITQSPKYLFRKEGQNVTLSCEQNLNHDAMYWYRQDPGQGLRLIYYSQIVNDFQKGDIAEGYSVSREKKESFPLTVTSAQKNPTAFYLCASSTGTGGAYRNQPQHFGDGTRLSIL.